This entry features one T cell receptor beta chain sequence. Its antigen remains unidentified. The protocol was immunoSEQ multiplex PCR, while the TCRdb copy is restricted to in-frame clones and leaves out a portion. The sample shows almost 750,000 clones, 55% to 75% of them seen only once. Germline-derived CDR1 and CDR2 are LGHNA and YNFKEQ. This CDR3 spans 16 amino acids. V lost 0 bases and J 3 bases, leaving 12 bases between the germline ends. This specimen belongs to a study of shared clonotypes between healthy human individuals. At the level of the study: Researchers drew samples from a couple of women and a few men aged 18 to 49. Points from the study as a whole: Sequencing depth was expected to influence donor clonotype sharing. Owing to a small donor count, the genetic and exposure-history diversity represented was limited. Larger estimated richness was generally seen in naive subsets than in memory subsets.

The specimen sequenced was memory CD4+ T cells sorted from blood. Subset of the sample: CD45RA-negative fraction. The V call is TRBV4-2, the J call TRBJ2-1; no clear D. The sequence was collected from a woman under 40 in good health. This CDR3 is CASSQEVSVYYNEQFF. The CDR3 DNA reads TGTGCCAGCAGCCAAGAGGTTTCGGTTTACTACAATGAGCAGTTCTTC.